This is a list of T cell receptor beta chains from one sample in a study of T cells after yellow fever vaccination. TCRdb analysed the 5' RACE reads with MiXCR anew, one entry per CDR3 protein. This sample has some 260,000 distinct CDR3 sequences, with about 5.2% found just once. Here the sequenced sample was CD4+ T cells sorted from PBMCs, taken on the day of the yellow fever booster vaccination. Receptor source: a man aged 18 to 30 who received the YFV17D yellow fever vaccine. The CDR3 runs from the conserved cysteine through the conserved F or W. The order of the fields is J gene, D gene, clone size, V gene, CDR3 protein, CDR3 DNA. A D gene is named only where the DNA matches it firmly. Expanded clones get a size class; other rows say once, few or many, or leave the size out.

j_call: TRBJ1-6; d_call: TRBD1; clone_size: once; v_call: TRBV6-2/TRBV6-3; cdr3_aa: CASKTGTGVSPLHF; cdr3_nt: TGTGCCAGCAAAACCGGGACAGGGGTTTCACCCCTCCACTTT
j_call: TRBJ1-6; d_call: NA; clone_size: few; v_call: TRBV20-1; cdr3_aa: CSARGWGGTNSPLHF; cdr3_nt: TGCAGTGCTAGAGGATGGGGGGGGACTAACTCACCCCTCCACTTT
j_call: TRBJ1-5; d_call: NA; clone_size: NA; v_call: TRBV4-3; cdr3_aa: CASSQQEDQPQHF; cdr3_nt: TGCGCCAGCAGCCAACAGGAGGATCAGCCCCAGCATTTT
j_call: TRBJ1-2; d_call: NA; clone_size: NA; v_call: TRBV27; cdr3_aa: CASSWDGYGYTF; cdr3_nt: TGTGCCAGCAGTTGGGACGGCTATGGCTACACCTTC
j_call: TRBJ2-4; d_call: NA; clone_size: few; v_call: TRBV20-1; cdr3_aa: CSASPGVGVKNIQYF; cdr3_nt: TGCAGTGCTAGTCCCGGAGTTGGGGTCAAAAACATTCAGTACTTC
j_call: TRBJ2-2; d_call: NA; clone_size: NA; v_call: TRBV6-2/TRBV6-3; cdr3_aa: CASSRSSGSGNTGELFF; cdr3_nt: TGTGCCAGCAGTAGATCGTCAGGTTCGGGGAACACCGGGGAGCTGTTTTTT
j_call: TRBJ2-3; d_call: NA; clone_size: few; v_call: TRBV11-2; cdr3_aa: CASSPPASKTDTQYF; cdr3_nt: TGTGCCAGCAGCCCCCCGGCGTCGAAGACAGATACGCAGTATTTT
j_call: TRBJ1-1; d_call: NA; clone_size: few; v_call: TRBV28; cdr3_aa: CASSLRTAMNTEAFF; cdr3_nt: TGTGCCAGCAGTTTAAGGACGGCCATGAACACTGAAGCTTTCTTT
j_call: TRBJ2-2; d_call: NA; clone_size: few; v_call: TRBV19; cdr3_aa: CASSWGDSGELFF; cdr3_nt: TGTGCCAGTAGTTGGGGCGACAGCGGGGAGCTGTTTTTT
j_call: TRBJ1-2; d_call: NA; clone_size: NA; v_call: TRBV12-5; cdr3_aa: CASGQDRYGYTF; cdr3_nt: TGTGCTAGTGGTCAGGACAGATATGGCTACACCTTC
j_call: TRBJ2-2; d_call: NA; clone_size: NA; v_call: TRBV7-2; cdr3_aa: CASSSGSPPTGELFF; cdr3_nt: TGTGCCAGCAGCTCGGGAAGCCCCCCAACCGGGGAGCTGTTTTTT
j_call: TRBJ2-1; d_call: NA; clone_size: NA; v_call: TRBV6-5; cdr3_aa: CASSYSMGIYNEQFF; cdr3_nt: TGTGCCAGCAGTTACTCGATGGGGATCTACAATGAGCAGTTCTTC
j_call: TRBJ2-2; d_call: NA; clone_size: NA; v_call: TRBV5-1; cdr3_aa: CASSVPANTGELFF; cdr3_nt: TGCGCCAGCAGCGTACCCGCTAACACCGGGGAGCTGTTTTTT
j_call: TRBJ1-5; d_call: NA; clone_size: many; v_call: TRBV5-1; cdr3_aa: CASSPRGNQPQHF; cdr3_nt: TGCGCCAGCAGCCCTCGGGGCAATCAGCCCCAGCATTTT
j_call: TRBJ1-1; d_call: NA; clone_size: many; v_call: TRBV12-3/TRBV12-4; cdr3_aa: CASSSGQPLLTAFF; cdr3_nt: TGTGCCAGCAGTTCCGGACAGCCCCTACTAACAGCTTTCTTT
j_call: TRBJ1-1; d_call: NA; clone_size: NA; v_call: TRBV4-1; cdr3_aa: CASSQYGIFRGGLNTEAFF; cdr3_nt: TGCGCCAGCAGCCAATACGGGATCTTTCGGGGTGGGCTGAACACTGAAGCTTTCTTT
j_call: TRBJ2-1; d_call: NA; clone_size: many; v_call: TRBV7-2; cdr3_aa: CASSGRPGTTSLNEQFF; cdr3_nt: TGTGCCAGCAGCGGGCGACCCGGGACCACGTCCCTCAATGAGCAGTTCTTC